This T cell receptor (beta chain) was recovered during a study of a mutant IDH1 vaccine in newly diagnosed glioma. The overall study: There were 62.5% males and around 40% females among treated patients, whose mean age was about 41 years. Beforehand, treatment had been radiotherapy, temozolomide, or both; the majority received both. Week 35 brought visit V12, which was followed by visit V13 at week 47.

The assay was immunoSEQ multiplex PCR, and TCRdb's table has in-frame clones only and misses some. The data hold 84,000 or so clones, with roughly four fifths observed a single time. V lost 5 bases to trimming and J lost 8 bases; unmatched junction nucleotides: 5. The germline V gene encodes CDR1 SGHNT and CDR2 YYREEE (reference sequence). This CDR3 has 12 residues. Time point defined: week 47, end of study. Vaccination comprised doses that each held 300 ug of mutant IDH1 20-mer peptide, plus topical imiquimod. Remarks on this clone: Antigen specificity is unknown.

The receptor's source is a man between 40 and 49 years old with glioma. The J gene is TRBJ1-2, the V gene TRBV5-4; 8 bases are shared with TRBD1. The sample consisted of PBMCs, taken from a glioma patient whose treatment included an IDH1 peptide vaccine. CDR3 loop: CASSVQGAGYTF. CDR3 bases: TGTGCCAGCAGTGTGCAGGGGGCAGGCTACACCTTC. Looking up the rest from reference TRBV5-4 and TRBJ1-2 gives the full variable domain: ETGVTQSPTHLIKTRGQQVTLRCSSQSGHNTVSWYQQALGQGPQFIFQYYREEENGRGNFPPRFSGLQFPNYSSELNVNALELDDSALYLCASSVQGAGYTFGSGTRLTVV.